Below, 10 T cell receptor beta chains from the same sample are listed, as sequenced in a study of T cell repertoires in ileal Crohn's disease (dated by TCRdb to about 2019). Library construction relied on the immunoSEQ multiplex PCR assay. As stored in TCRdb, this immuneACCESS dataset retains in-frame rearrangements with V and J assigned. A fraction of the clones does not appear; measured against another copy, unresolved V genes explain less than half of the discrepancy, and the remainder lacks a known reason. The sample profile shows approximately 2,000 clones; over 75% of them were found once. Roughly 13% of the sample is taken by the ten largest. In the paper's terms, the time point label means: proximal margin of the surgical specimen (macroscopically non-inflamed). Sequenced material: ileal tissue. The source is an adult with Crohn's disease.

This chain uses TRBV11-3 with TRBJ2-3, with TRBD1 matching over 10 bases. The CDR3 has 18 amino acids. V shed 5 bases, J shed 4 bases, and the junction held 15 bases outside the gene matches. Germline CDR1 and CDR2: SGHNT and YENEEA. This CDR3 reads CASSTRGTRTGGADTQYF. Written as DNA, the CDR3 is TGTGCCAGCAGCACGAGGGGGACTCGGACAGGGGGGGCAGATACGCAGTATTTT.

This clone was recorded a few times. The chain has TRBV4-1 and TRBJ1-6; 8 bases agree with TRBD1. CDR1 MGHRA and CDR2 YSYEKL come from the germline V gene. The CDR3 is 14 residues long. Trimming removed 7 bases from V and 8 bases from J; junction bases left unmatched: 7. The CDR3 DNA reads TGCGCCAGCAAAAGGACAGGGACCGATTCACCCCTCCACTTT. This sequence encodes CASKRTGTDSPLHF.

This chain connects TRBV9 to TRBJ1-2; 8 positions agree with TRBD1. Germline V lookup: CDR1 SGDLS, CDR2 YYNGEE. V dropped 4 bases and J dropped 9; count of bases not matched to a gene: 8. The CDR3 sequence is 13 residues long. CDR3 sequence: CASSSRGQNSYTF. CDR3 nucleotide sequence: TGTGCCAGCAGCTCCAGGGGGCAGAACAGCTACACCTTC. Looking up the rest from reference TRBV9 and TRBJ1-2 gives the full variable domain: DSGVTQTPKHLITATGQRVTLRCSPRSGDLSVYWYQQSLDQGLQFLIQYYNGEERAKGNILERFSAQQFPDLHSELNLSSLELGDSALYFCASSSRGQNSYTFGSGTRLTVV.

The J gene is TRBJ1-1, the V gene TRBV5-1; D not resolved. Per germline, CDR1 SGHRS and CDR2 YFSETQ. The CDR3 spans 17 residues. Trimming removed 1 base from V and 0 bases from J, with 16 bases in between. The CDR3 DNA follows: TGCGCCAGCAGCTTGTGGGCCAGTTCGGGGTTGAACACTGAAGCTTTCTTT. This sequence encodes CASSLWASSGLNTEAFF.

The chain joins TRBV28 to TRBJ1-2; 7 positions agree with TRBD1. With V trimmed by 6 bases and J by 4 bases, 8 bases remained unmatched. Germline CDR1 MDHEN, CDR2 SYDVKM. There are 14 residues in the CDR3. The CDR3 DNA is TGTGCCAGCAGGTATGGGACAGCAGGCTATGGCTACACCTTC. It specifies CASRYGTAGYGYTF.

J is TRBJ2-7 and V is TRBV4-1, with 9 bases matching TRBD1. This CDR3 spans 16 amino acids. The V segment lost 4 bases and the J segment 3 bases; nucleotides outside the gene matches: 10. Germline V CDR1 and CDR2: MGHRA, YSYEKL. CDR3 sequence: CASSLPRQGGYYEQYF. The CDR3 region has the DNA TGCGCCAGCAGCCTACCAAGACAGGGGGGATACTACGAGCAGTACTTC.

V usage is TRBV11-3 and J usage is TRBJ2-7, with 7 bases that match TRBD1. The CDR3 consists of 16 residues. Trimming removed 1 base from V and 6 bases from J; junction bases left unmatched: 12. Germline V gene sequence: CDR1 SGHNT, CDR2 YENEEA. CDR3 amino acids: CASSLGGQGVPSEQYF. In nucleotides, the CDR3 is TGTGCCAGCAGCTTAGGGGGCCAGGGGGTCCCCAGCGAGCAGTACTTC. The variable domain in full, with the rest retrieved from reference TRBV11-3 and TRBJ2-7, is EAGVVQSPRYKIIEKKQPVAFWCNPISGHNTLYWYLQNLGQGPELLIRYENEEAVDDSQLPKDRFSAERLKGVDSTLKIQPAELGDSAVYLCASSLGGQGVPSEQYFGPGTRLTVT.

The chain employs TRBV28 and TRBJ2-2; 8 bases map to TRBD1. In germline, CDR1 is MDHEN, CDR2 SYDVKM. This CDR3 region has 14 residues. Trimming cost V 8 bases and J 7 bases; bases outside gene matches: 9. Here the CDR3 reads CASDNQGAGGELFF. CDR3 DNA sequence: TGTGCCAGCGACAATCAGGGGGCTGGCGGGGAGCTGTTTTTT.

This clone is judged large. J is TRBJ2-3 and V is TRBV28; perhaps TRBD2 as D (6 bases). CDR3 length: 14 amino acids. Germline CDR1 is MDHEN and CDR2 is SYDVKM. V lost 11 bases and J lost 1, with 16 bases in between. Here the CDR3 DNA reads TGTGCCGGCGGCACGGGGGTTGGCACAGATACGCAGTATTTT. It encodes CAGGTGVGTDTQYF.

This chain links TRBV19 with TRBJ2-2; 10 bases are a match to TRBD1. The CDR3 totals 14 residues. V was pared by 9 bases and J by 3 bases, with 4 bases of the junction left unmatched. Germline CDR1 is LNHDA and CDR2 is SQIVND (reference sequence). The CDR3 sequence is CASRDRGDTGELFF. Written as DNA, the CDR3 is TGTGCCAGCCGGGACAGGGGTGACACCGGGGAGCTGTTTTTT.